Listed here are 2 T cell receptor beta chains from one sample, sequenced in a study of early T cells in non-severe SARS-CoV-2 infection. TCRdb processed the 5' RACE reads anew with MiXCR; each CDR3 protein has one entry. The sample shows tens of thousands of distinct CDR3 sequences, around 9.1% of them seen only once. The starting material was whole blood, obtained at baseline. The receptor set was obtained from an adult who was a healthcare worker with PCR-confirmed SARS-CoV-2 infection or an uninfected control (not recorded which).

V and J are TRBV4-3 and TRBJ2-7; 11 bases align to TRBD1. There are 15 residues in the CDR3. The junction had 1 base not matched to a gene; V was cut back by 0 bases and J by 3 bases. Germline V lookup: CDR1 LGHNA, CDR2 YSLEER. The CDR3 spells CASSQDGTGGYEQYF. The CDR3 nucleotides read TGCGCCAGCAGCCAAGATGGGACAGGGGGCTACGAGCAGTACTTC.

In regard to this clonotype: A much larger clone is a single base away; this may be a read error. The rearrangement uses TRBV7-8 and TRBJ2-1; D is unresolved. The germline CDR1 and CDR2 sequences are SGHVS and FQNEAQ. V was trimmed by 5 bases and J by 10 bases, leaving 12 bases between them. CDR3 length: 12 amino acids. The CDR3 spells CASSPAPSEQFF. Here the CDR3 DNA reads TGTGCCAGCAGCCCGGCGCCATCGGAGCAGTTCTTC.